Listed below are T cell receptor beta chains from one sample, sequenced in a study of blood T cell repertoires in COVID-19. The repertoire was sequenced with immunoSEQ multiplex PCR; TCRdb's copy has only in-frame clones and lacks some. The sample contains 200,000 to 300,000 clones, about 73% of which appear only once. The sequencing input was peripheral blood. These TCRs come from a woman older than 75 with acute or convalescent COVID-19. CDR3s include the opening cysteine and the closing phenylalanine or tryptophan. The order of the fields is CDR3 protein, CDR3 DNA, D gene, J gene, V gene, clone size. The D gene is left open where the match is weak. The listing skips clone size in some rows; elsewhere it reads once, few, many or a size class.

CDR3aa: CASSEGRYTEAFF
CDR3nt: TGTGCCAGTAGTGAGGGAAGGTACACTGAAGCTTTCTTT
d_gene: -
j_gene: TRBJ1-1
v_gene: TRBV19
abundance: -

CDR3aa: CASSKDWSSTDTQYF
CDR3nt: TGTGCCAGCAGCAAGGACTGGTCTAGCACAGATACGCAGTATTTT
d_gene: -
j_gene: TRBJ2-3
v_gene: TRBV6-5
abundance: few

CDR3aa: CASSIGQGYNEQFF
CDR3nt: TGTGCCAGCAGCATTGGACAAGGATACAATGAGCAGTTCTTC
d_gene: -
j_gene: TRBJ2-1
v_gene: TRBV5-6
abundance: -

CDR3aa: CASSQKGGSGEHTGELFF
CDR3nt: TGCGCCAGCAGTCAAAAGGGTGGGTCCGGGGAGCACACCGGGGAGCTGTTTTTT
d_gene: -
j_gene: TRBJ2-2
v_gene: TRBV23-1
abundance: -

CDR3aa: CASSLDLLVGQGATGYTF
CDR3nt: TGTGCCAGCAGCTTAGATCTTTTGGTGGGACAGGGGGCGACTGGCTACACCTTC
d_gene: TRBD1
j_gene: TRBJ1-2
v_gene: TRBV7-9
abundance: -

CDR3aa: CASSLERGPGREQFF
CDR3nt: TGCGCCAGCAGCTTAGAAAGGGGCCCCGGGCGTGAGCAGTTCTTC
d_gene: -
j_gene: TRBJ2-1
v_gene: TRBV5-1
abundance: -

CDR3aa: CASTPAGEYYNEQFF
CDR3nt: TGCGCCAGCACCCCAGCGGGAGAATACTACAATGAGCAGTTCTTC
d_gene: TRBD2
j_gene: TRBJ2-1
v_gene: TRBV5-1
abundance: -

CDR3aa: CAIKVAGGSYEQYF
CDR3nt: TGTGCCATCAAGGTAGCGGGGGGCTCCTACGAGCAGTACTTC
d_gene: TRBD2
j_gene: TRBJ2-7
v_gene: TRBV10-3
abundance: -

CDR3aa: CASRRTRDRSYEQYF
CDR3nt: TGTGCCAGCAGAAGGACCCGGGACAGGTCCTACGAGCAGTACTTC
d_gene: TRBD1
j_gene: TRBJ2-7
v_gene: TRBV6-5
abundance: -

CDR3aa: CASRLDLGNTDTQYF
CDR3nt: TGCGCCAGCAGGCTAGACCTCGGGAATACAGATACGCAGTATTTT
d_gene: -
j_gene: TRBJ2-3
v_gene: TRBV5-1
abundance: -

CDR3aa: CASSPPPGQGVGNYGYTF
CDR3nt: TGTGCCAGCTCACCACCGCCGGGACAGGGCGTGGGCAACTATGGCTACACCTTC
d_gene: TRBD1
j_gene: TRBJ1-2
v_gene: TRBV18
abundance: -

CDR3aa: CASQGQGRSPLHF
CDR3nt: TGTGCCAGTCAGGGACAGGGTCGCTCACCCCTCCACTTT
d_gene: TRBD1
j_gene: TRBJ1-6
v_gene: TRBV19
abundance: -

CDR3aa: CASSPLDAPYEQYF
CDR3nt: TGTGCCAGCAGTCCCCTAGACGCACCCTACGAGCAGTACTTC
d_gene: -
j_gene: TRBJ2-7
v_gene: TRBV27
abundance: -

CDR3aa: CASSIEGGFSPLHF
CDR3nt: TGTGCCAGTAGTATCGAAGGGGGATTTTCACCCCTCCACTTT
d_gene: -
j_gene: TRBJ1-6
v_gene: TRBV19
abundance: -

CDR3aa: CSVPLTTGPNYGYTF
CDR3nt: TGCAGCGTGCCCTTGACGACAGGGCCTAACTATGGCTACACCTTC
d_gene: TRBD1
j_gene: TRBJ1-2
v_gene: TRBV29-1
abundance: -